The subject of this entry is one TCR beta chain. No antigen is known for it. The data belong to a study of tissue T cells after allogeneic stem cell transplantation. General observations from the study: Anatomically similar tissues had similar TCR repertoires within each patient. Across patients, clones rarely overlapped, yet motif clusters were shared tissue-specifically.

TCRdb keeps only in-frame clones here, not all; method: immunoSEQ multiplex PCR. Of approximately 3,700 clones in the sample, just under 75% are singletons; the top ten hold more than 8%. Germline CDR1 reads SGHTA; CDR2 reads FQGNSA. The CDR3 sequence is 15 residues long. Trimming pared 3 bases from V and 5 bases from J, leaving 16 bases between. This receptor was identified in a woman between 18 and 50 years old with breast cancer. V and J are TRBV7-2 and TRBJ1-2; perhaps TRBD1 as D (6 bases). The sample here was left colon tissue, taken at autopsy. This CDR3 reads CASSLGGGLGYGYTF. The CDR3 DNA sequence: TGTGCCAGCAGCTTGGGCGGGGGCTTGGGGTATGGCTACACCTTC. Filled out from reference TRBV7-2 and TRBJ1-2, the complete variable domain reads GAGVSQSPSNKVTEKGKDVELRCDPISGHTALYWYRQSLGQGLEFLIYFQGNSAPDKSGLPSDRFSAERTGGSVSTLTIQRTQQEDSAVYLCASSLGGGLGYGYTFGSGTRLTVV.